This TCR beta chain derives from a study of T cell changes during pregnancy in multiple sclerosis. V trimming: 7 bases; J trimming: 0 bases; junction bases outside the gene matches: 4. Germline assignment: CDR1 SQVTM and CDR2 ANQGSEA. This CDR3 spans 14 amino acids. TCRdb's copy holds only in-frame clones and misses some; the assay was immunoSEQ multiplex PCR. Here the sample spans 50,000 or so clones, around 93% being singletons. This sample comprised CD8+ T cells from peripheral blood mononuclear cells, obtained after pregnancy. The V call is TRBV29-1, the J call TRBJ1-5; 9 bases are a match to TRBD1. The TCR was taken from a female donor with multiple sclerosis, enrolled in a pregnancy study. The CDR3 sequence: CSALTGGSNQPQHF. CDR3 nucleotides: TGCAGCGCCTTGACAGGGGGTAGCAATCAGCCCCAGCATTTT.